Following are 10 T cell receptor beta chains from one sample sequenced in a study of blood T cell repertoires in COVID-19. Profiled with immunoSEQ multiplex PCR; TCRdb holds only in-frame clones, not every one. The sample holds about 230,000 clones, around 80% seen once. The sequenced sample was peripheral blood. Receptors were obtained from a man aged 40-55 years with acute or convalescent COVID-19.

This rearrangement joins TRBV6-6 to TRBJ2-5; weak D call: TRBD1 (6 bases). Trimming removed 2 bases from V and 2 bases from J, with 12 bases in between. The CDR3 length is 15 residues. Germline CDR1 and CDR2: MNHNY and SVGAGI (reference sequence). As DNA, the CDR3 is TGTGCCAGCAGTTACCTAATACAGGGACAAGAGACCCAGTACTTC. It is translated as CASSYLIQGQETQYF.

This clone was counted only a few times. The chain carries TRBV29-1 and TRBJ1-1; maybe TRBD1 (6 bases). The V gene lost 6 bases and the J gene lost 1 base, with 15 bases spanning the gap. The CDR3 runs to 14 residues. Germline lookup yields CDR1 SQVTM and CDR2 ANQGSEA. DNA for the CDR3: TGCAGCGTGATGGACAGCTCTTCGAACACTGAAGCTTTCTTT. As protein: CSVMDSSSNTEAFF.

CDR3 in amino acids: CASRNRGFGNQPQHF. The CDR3 DNA is TGTGCCAGCAGAAACAGGGGATTTGGCAATCAGCCCCAGCATTTT. The rearrangement links TRBV6-5 to TRBJ1-5, with 7 bases identical to TRBD1. The trim removed 6 bases at V and 2 bases at J, leaving 7 bases unmatched. Germline loops: CDR1 MNHEY, CDR2 SVGAGI. The CDR3 totals 15 residues.

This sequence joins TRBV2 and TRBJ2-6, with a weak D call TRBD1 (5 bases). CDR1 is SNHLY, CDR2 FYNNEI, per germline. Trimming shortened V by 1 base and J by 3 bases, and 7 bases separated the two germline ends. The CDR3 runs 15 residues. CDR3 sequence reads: CASSEGGGGANVLTF. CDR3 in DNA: TGTGCCAGCAGTGAAGGGGGCGGTGGGGCCAACGTCCTGACTTTC.

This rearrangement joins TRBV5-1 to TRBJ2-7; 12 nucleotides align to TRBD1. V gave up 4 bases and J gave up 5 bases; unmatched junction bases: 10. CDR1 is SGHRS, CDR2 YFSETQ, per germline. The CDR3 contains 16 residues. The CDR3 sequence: CASSLDGDRGLDEQYF. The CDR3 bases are TGCGCCAGCAGCCTGGATGGGGACAGGGGGCTGGACGAGCAGTACTTC.

The CDR3 sequence is CASSGTGGEQPQHF. The CDR3 nucleotides read TGTGCCAGTAGTGGGACAGGGGGAGAGCAGCCCCAGCATTTT. The chain uses TRBV19 and TRBJ1-5, with 11 bases that match TRBD1. V gave up 5 bases and J gave up 7 bases; unmatched junction bases: 4. CDR1 LNHDA and CDR2 SQIVND come from the germline V gene (reference sequence). The CDR3 runs to 14 residues.

The CDR3 here is CATSDWTADEQFF. The CDR3 coding sequence is TGTGCCACCAGTGATTGGACTGCCGATGAGCAGTTCTTC. The chain combines TRBV24-1 with TRBJ2-1; TRBD2 might be the D (5 bases). Germline CDR1 KGHDR, CDR2 SFDVKD. With 2 bases removed from V and 8 bases from J, the gap between germline ends came to 9 bases. The CDR3 is made up of 13 amino acids.

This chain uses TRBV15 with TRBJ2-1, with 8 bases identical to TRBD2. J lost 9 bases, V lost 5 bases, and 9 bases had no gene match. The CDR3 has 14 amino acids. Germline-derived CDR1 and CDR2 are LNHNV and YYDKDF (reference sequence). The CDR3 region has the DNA TGTGCCACCAGCTGGGGAGCGGGAGCGGGTGAGCAGTTCTTC. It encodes CATSWGAGAGEQFF.

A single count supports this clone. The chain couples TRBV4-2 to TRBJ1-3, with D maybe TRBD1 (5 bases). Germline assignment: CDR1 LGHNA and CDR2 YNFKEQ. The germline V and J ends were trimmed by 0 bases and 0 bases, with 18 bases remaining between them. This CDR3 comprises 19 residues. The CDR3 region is CASSQDPLAGLSSGNTIYF. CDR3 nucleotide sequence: TGTGCCAGCAGCCAAGACCCCCTTGCAGGGCTTAGCTCTGGAAACACCATATATTTT.

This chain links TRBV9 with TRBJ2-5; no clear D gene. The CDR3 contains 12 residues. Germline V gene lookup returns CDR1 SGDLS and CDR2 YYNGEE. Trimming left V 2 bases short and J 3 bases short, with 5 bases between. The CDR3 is CASSVTEETQYF. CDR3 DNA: TGTGCCAGCAGCGTCACAGAAGAGACCCAGTACTTC.